These T cell receptor beta chains were read from a single sample in a study of brain T cells in children with intractable seizures. The method was immunoSEQ multiplex PCR; TCRdb's version includes in-frame clones alone and lacks a portion of them. Of 300,000 to 400,000 clones listed, 93% are singletons. This sample comprised peripheral blood, obtained approximately 5 months after surgery. The receptors originated from a boy under two years old with tuberous sclerosis and intractable seizures. The CDR3 runs from the conserved cysteine through the conserved F or W. A D gene is named only where the DNA matches it firmly. Part of the rows lack a size; the others show once, few, many or a class for expanded clones.

d_call clone_size j_call v_call cdr3_aa cdr3_nt
NA NA TRBJ1-1 TRBV4-1 CASSLTPLNTEAFF TGCGCCAGCAGCCTTACCCCTCTGAACACTGAAGCTTTCTTT
NA NA TRBJ1-4 TRBV5-1 CVSSLTAATNEKLFF TGCGTCAGCAGCTTGACCGCAGCAACTAATGAAAAACTGTTTTTT
NA NA TRBJ1-1 TRBV28 CASSPTGNVNTEAFF TGTGCCAGCAGTCCAACAGGGAACGTGAACACTGAAGCTTTCTTT
NA NA TRBJ1-1 TRBV27 CASSWQSMNTEAFF TGTGCCAGCAGTTGGCAGAGCATGAACACTGAAGCTTTCTTT
NA NA TRBJ2-7 TRBV27 CASSLGRGTYEQYF TGTGCCAGCAGTTTGGGGCGGGGCACCTACGAGCAGTACTTC
TRBD1 once TRBJ1-4 TRBV11-3 CASSTGQGANEKLFF TGTGCCAGCAGCACGGGACAGGGGGCCAATGAAAAACTGTTTTTT
NA NA TRBJ2-7 TRBV28 CASQKTGTLYEQYF TGTGCCAGCCAAAAAACAGGTACCCTCTACGAGCAGTACTTC
NA NA TRBJ2-2 TRBV4-2 CASSQALPLTGELFF TGTGCCAGCAGCCAAGCTCTACCCCTCACCGGGGAGCTGTTTTTT
NA NA TRBJ1-3 TRBV24-1 CATSASTTGNTIYF TGTGCCACCAGCGCATCCACTACAGGAAACACCATATATTTT
NA NA TRBJ1-3 TRBV3-1/TRBV3-2 CASSQGAVGNTIYF TGTGCCAGCAGCCAAGGCGCGGTTGGAAACACCATATATTTT
TRBD1 NA TRBJ1-1 TRBV28 CATRDRDNTEAFF TGTGCCACCAGGGACAGGGATAACACTGAAGCTTTCTTT
TRBD2 NA TRBJ2-3 TRBV5-8 CASSHTSGRASDTQYF TGTGCCAGCAGCCACACTAGCGGGAGGGCAAGTGATACGCAGTATTTT
NA NA TRBJ2-4 TRBV25-1 CASSEYQGRAAKNIQYF TGTGCCAGCAGTGAATATCAGGGGAGGGCGGCCAAAAACATTCAGTACTTC
NA NA TRBJ2-6 TRBV27 CASSTRVTTGANVLTF TGTGCCAGCTCTACCAGGGTAACGACTGGGGCCAACGTCCTGACTTTC
TRBD1 NA TRBJ1-5 TRBV6-4 CARQGRQRNFYRNQPQHF TGTGCCAGACAGGGGAGACAGAGAAATTTTTATCGCAATCAGCCCCAGCATTTT
TRBD1 NA TRBJ2-1 TRBV24-1 CATSEYDREGIVINEQFF TGTGCCACCAGTGAATATGACAGGGAAGGGATCGTAATCAATGAGCAGTTCTTC
NA NA TRBJ2-1 TRBV19 CASNNLQGPNEQFF TGTGCCAGTAACAATCTACAGGGACCCAATGAGCAGTTCTTC
TRBD2 NA TRBJ2-2 TRBV19 CASRSGTSGNTGELFF TGTGCCAGTAGGTCCGGGACTAGCGGAAACACCGGGGAGCTGTTTTTT
NA NA TRBJ1-1 TRBV29-1 CSVEVWILNTEAFF TGCAGCGTTGAAGTCTGGATACTGAACACTGAAGCTTTCTTT
NA NA TRBJ1-1 TRBV18 CASSPIWGNTEAFF TGTGCCAGCTCACCAATCTGGGGTAACACTGAAGCTTTCTTT
NA few TRBJ1-6 TRBV2 CASRAGEGLHSPLHF TGTGCCAGCAGGGCAGGGGAAGGACTTCATTCACCCCTCCACTTT
NA NA TRBJ1-3 TRBV11-1 CASSLEGGSGNTIYF TGTGCCAGCAGCTTGGAGGGAGGCTCTGGAAACACCATATATTTT